The 28 T cell receptor beta chains below were found in one sample sequenced in a study of blood T cell repertoires in COVID-19. The protocol was immunoSEQ multiplex PCR, while the TCRdb copy is restricted to in-frame clones and leaves out a portion. This table has about 140,000 clones, about 80% appearing once. The sequenced sample consisted of peripheral blood. These receptor sequences come from a man between 65 and 85 years old who had recovered from COVID-19.

This clone showed up just a few times. This chain uses TRBV7-3 with TRBJ2-5; D might be TRBD2 (5 bases). In germline, CDR1 is SGHTA, CDR2 FQGTGA. Trimming cost V 5 bases and J 0 bases, with 7 bases left between them. The CDR3 length is 13 residues. The DNA for the CDR3 is TGTGCCAGCAGCCGGGGAAACCAAGAGACCCAGTACTTC. Protein product: CASSRGNQETQYF.

This clone was found once. This chain joins TRBV5-1 and TRBJ1-6; D might be TRBD1 (5 bases). This CDR3 has 15 amino acids. The V gene's germline CDR1 is SGHRS and CDR2 YFSETQ. Trimming removed 3 bases from V and 10 bases from J, with 17 bases in between. The CDR3 region has the DNA TGCGCCAGCAGCTCCACACTCAGGGTAGACTCACCCCTCCACTTT. Translated: CASSSTLRVDSPLHF.

This clone occurred once. This chain connects TRBV4-3 to TRBJ2-3; TRBD2 aligns across 9 bases. The V gene end was trimmed by 1 base and the J gene end by 4 bases; junction bases not matched to a gene: 9. The germline CDR1 and CDR2 sequences are LGHNA and YSLEER. The CDR3 contains 17 residues. DNA for the CDR3: TGCGCCAGCAGCCAAGTACTTCGCGGGAGGGAGGCAGATACGCAGTATTTT. Encoded protein: CASSQVLRGREADTQYF.

Remarks on this clone: A read error may explain this, as a much larger clone is one base away. The same CDR3 can be traced to other DNA sequences in this sample. The V gene is TRBV12-3 or TRBV12-4, the J gene TRBJ1-1; D gene ambiguous. The V end was cut by 2 bases, the J end by 5 bases, with 3 bases between. This CDR3 has 11 residues. In DNA form, the CDR3 reads TGTGCCAGCAGTTTACGGACTGAAGCTTTCTTT. This encodes CASSLRTEAFF.

V and J are TRBV11-3 and TRBJ2-3; possibly TRBD2 for D (5 bases). CDR3 length: 15 residues. V was trimmed by 5 bases and J by 0 bases, leaving 12 bases between them. Germline values: CDR1 SGHNT, CDR2 YENEEA. The CDR3 coding sequence is TGTGCCAGCAGCACCGGACTCTCTAGCACAGATACGCAGTATTTT. This translates into CASSTGLSSTDTQYF. The whole variable domain, remainder taken from reference TRBV11-3 and TRBJ2-3, is EAGVVQSPRYKIIEKKQPVAFWCNPISGHNTLYWYLQNLGQGPELLIRYENEEAVDDSQLPKDRFSAERLKGVDSTLKIQPAELGDSAVYLCASSTGLSSTDTQYFGPGTRLTVL.

The chain carries TRBV12-3 or TRBV12-4 and TRBJ1-2, with a possible D match to TRBD1 (5 bases). The CDR3 length is 13 residues. V was shortened by 3 bases and J by 1 base, with 6 bases between the two germline ends. DNA of the CDR3: TGTGCCAGCAGTTTTGACAGTAACTATGGCTACACCTTC. This sequence encodes CASSFDSNYGYTF.

In this sample, this clone turned up a few times. V gene TRBV24-1 combines with J gene TRBJ2-7; 9 bases map to TRBD1. The CDR3 has 13 amino acids. The V gene end was trimmed by 8 bases and the J gene end by 2 bases; junction bases not matched to a gene: 3. The germline CDR1 and CDR2 sequences are KGHDR and SFDVKD. CDR3 sequence: CATTGQGAYEQYF. The CDR3 coding sequence is TGTGCCACCACGGGACAGGGAGCCTACGAGCAGTACTTC.

This clone was detected only once. The V call is TRBV11-2, the J call TRBJ2-3; the D gene is possibly TRBD2 (6 bases). V was shortened by 5 bases and J by 1 base, with 13 bases between the two germline ends. This CDR3 region has 15 residues. Germline CDR1 is SGHAT and CDR2 is FQNNGV. In DNA, the CDR3 is TGTGCCAGCAGCCCCCTCTGGGAGGGCACAGATACGCAGTATTTT. Its translation: CASSPLWEGTDTQYF.

The J gene is TRBJ1-2, the V gene TRBV29-1; TRBD1 matches at 7 bases. The CDR3 length is 12 residues. CDR1 is SQVTM and CDR2 is ANQGSEA in the germline V gene. V shed 6 bases and J 9 bases; nucleotides not matched to a gene: 10. The CDR3 loop is CSVRTSGGSYTF. CDR3 in DNA: TGCAGCGTAAGGACATCAGGGGGTAGCTACACCTTC.

This chain joins TRBV9 and TRBJ2-7; 7 nucleotides line up with TRBD2. The germline CDR1 and CDR2 sequences are SGDLS and YYNGEE. The CDR3 loop spans 13 amino acids. Unmatched junction bases numbered 5, after V lost 4 bases and J lost 4 bases. Here the CDR3 reads CASSLRDYYEQYF. The CDR3 DNA follows: TGTGCCAGCAGCCTTCGGGACTATTACGAGCAGTACTTC.

The chain has TRBV10-1 and TRBJ2-7, with 9 bases fitting TRBD1. This CDR3 contains 15 residues. Germline lookup yields CDR1 WNHNN and CDR2 SYGVQD (reference sequence). J was trimmed by 6 bases and V by 6 bases; bases with no gene match: 12. The CDR3 spells CASRTGGSSEAEQYF. The DNA for the CDR3 is TGCGCCAGCAGGACAGGGGGTAGTTCCGAGGCCGAGCAGTACTTC.

This rearrangement joins TRBV6-5 to TRBJ1-1, with D tentatively TRBD1 (6 bases). CDR1 and CDR2 (germline): MNHEY, SVGAGI. With 6 bases removed from V and 3 bases from J, the gap between germline ends came to 14 bases. This CDR3 contains 14 residues. The CDR3 nucleotides read TGTGCCAGCAGGGGATACAGGGAAGACACTGAAGCTTTCTTT. It specifies CASRGYREDTEAFF.

The CDR3 DNA sequence: TGTGCCTGGGATGGGACAGGGGTTGAGCAGTACTTC. It specifies CAWDGTGVEQYF. This chain links TRBV30 with TRBJ2-7; 10 bases line up with TRBD1. The CDR3 length is 12 residues. Trimming cost V 5 bases and J 7 bases; bases outside gene matches: 5. CDR1 is GTSNPN, CDR2 SVGIG, per germline (reference sequence).

This chain joins TRBV27 and TRBJ2-1; 8 bases map to TRBD2. The V segment lost 6 bases and the J segment 7 bases; nucleotides outside the gene matches: 11. There are 15 residues in the CDR3. Germline CDR1 is MNHEY and CDR2 is SMNVEV (reference sequence). The CDR3, as DNA: TGTGCCAGCAGCCCCGAACTAGCGGCAAAGAATGAGCAGTTCTTC. Residues: CASSPELAAKNEQFF.

There are a few counts of this clone. The rearrangement joins TRBV29-1 to TRBJ1-5, with a tentative D call TRBD1 (5 bases). The CDR3 covers 14 residues. V was shortened by 4 bases and J by 0 bases, with 10 bases between the two germline ends. Germline V gene sequence: CDR1 SQVTM, CDR2 ANQGSEA. The chain's CDR3 is CSVAGGDSNQPQHF. CDR3 coding DNA: TGCAGCGTTGCGGGGGGAGATAGCAATCAGCCCCAGCATTTT.

The chain employs TRBV5-1 and TRBJ2-1; D may be TRBD2 (6 bases). The CDR3 is made up of 15 amino acids. Germline-derived CDR1 and CDR2 are SGHRS and YFSETQ. Trimming stripped 2 bases from V and 1 base from J, with 10 bases between. The CDR3 loop reads CASSFGGRSYNEQFF. CDR3 DNA: TGCGCCAGCAGCTTTGGAGGGCGATCCTACAATGAGCAGTTCTTC.

The rearrangement uses TRBV18 and TRBJ2-3; no reliable D call. This CDR3 spans 15 amino acids. V lost 0 bases and J lost 1, with 8 bases in between. From germline, CDR1 is KGHSH and CDR2 LQKENI. CDR3 DNA: TGTGCCAGCTCACCACCGACTGTTGGCACAGATACGCAGTATTTT. Encoded protein: CASSPPTVGTDTQYF.

The J gene is TRBJ2-7, the V gene TRBV5-5; no clear D gene. This CDR3 has 13 amino acids. Germline values: CDR1 SGHKS, CDR2 YYEKEE (reference sequence). V lost 0 bases, J lost 0 bases, and 4 bases lay in between. CDR3 bases: TGTGCCAGCAGCTTGGTAGACTCCTACGAGCAGTACTTC. Translated, it gives CASSLVDSYEQYF.

The chain uses TRBV7-9 and TRBJ2-1; D gene ambiguous. V was shortened by 0 bases and J by 3 bases, with 12 bases between the two germline ends. This CDR3 comprises 16 residues. Germline loops: CDR1 SEHNR, CDR2 FQNEAQ (reference sequence). The CDR3 coding sequence is TGTGCCAGCAGCTTAGCCCCGACTCCGGGCTACAATGAGCAGTTCTTC. Amino acids: CASSLAPTPGYNEQFF.

A note on this clone: This is likely a read error, given that the CDR3 carries no conserved phenylalanine or tryptophan at its end. It is unclear where the CDR3 begins or ends on the DNA, so no DNA is shown, and the CDR3 is as TCRdb lists it. The chain recombines TRBV4-3 with TRBJ2-3; the D call TRBD2 from the table was never checked on the DNA. Germline CDR1 and CDR2: LGHNA and YSLEER. The CDR3 length equals 15 residues, ends included. The CDR3 region is CASSHGPLPRGGPRR.

The chain carries TRBV6-5 and TRBJ1-1; 7 nucleotides agree with TRBD1. Unmatched junction bases numbered 1, after V lost 7 bases and J lost 2 bases. This CDR3 contains 12 residues. Germline CDR1 and CDR2: MNHEY and SVGAGI. Here the CDR3 DNA reads TGTGCCAGCAACAGGGGAAACACTGAAGCTTTCTTT. Translating it yields CASNRGNTEAFF.

This chain joins TRBV7-2 and TRBJ1-6, with unresolved D. Germline CDR1 reads SGHTA; CDR2 reads FQGNSA. CDR3 length: 12 amino acids. V was cut by 3 bases and J by 6 bases, with 3 bases left in between. The CDR3 region has the DNA TGTGCCAGCAGCTTCTCTAATTCACCCCTCCACTTT. Its protein is CASSFSNSPLHF.

CDR3: CASSGRLEAFF. The CDR3 DNA reads as TGTGCCAGCAGTGGTAGACTTGAAGCTTTCTTT. The V and J genes are TRBV2 and TRBJ1-1, with no clear D. The CDR3 runs to 11 residues. The V end lost 4 bases, the J end lost 7 bases, and 7 bases lay between the germline ends. Germline CDR1 SNHLY, CDR2 FYNNEI. Drawing the rest from reference TRBV2 and TRBJ1-1, the complete variable domain is EPEVTQTPSHQVTQMGQEVILRCVPISNHLYFYWYRQILGQKVEFLVSFYNNEISEKSEIFDDQFSVERPDGSNFTLKIRSTKLEDSAMYFCASSGRLEAFFGQGTRLTVV.

In this sample, this clone turned up many times. The rearrangement uses TRBV24-1 and TRBJ1-3, with TRBD1 matching over 7 bases. Germline V gives CDR1 KGHDR, CDR2 SFDVKD. This CDR3 has 16 residues. The V and J ends lost 5 bases and 0 bases, in that order; junction bases with no gene match: 6. Here the CDR3 reads CATSAPGTVSGNTIYF. CDR3 sequence (DNA): TGTGCCACCAGTGCTCCGGGGACAGTCTCTGGAAACACCATATATTTT.

CDR3 region: CASSPWTSGSRTYTDTQYF. The DNA of the CDR3 is TGTGCCAGCAGTCCCTGGACTAGCGGGAGCCGAACCTACACAGATACGCAGTATTTT. This sequence joins TRBV6-2 or TRBV6-3 and TRBJ2-3; 13 positions agree with TRBD2. Germline assignment: CDR1 MNHEY and CDR2 SVGEGT. This CDR3 contains 19 residues. V gave up 5 bases and J gave up 2 bases; unmatched junction bases: 13.

The rearrangement links TRBV5-1 to TRBJ1-2, with unresolved D. CDR1 SGHRS and CDR2 YFSETQ come from the germline V gene. This CDR3 contains 13 residues. With 0 bases removed from V and 8 bases from J, the gap between germline ends came to 11 bases. This CDR3 is CASSLGRMRGYTF. The CDR3 coding sequence is TGCGCCAGCAGCTTGGGCCGGATGAGGGGCTACACCTTC.

V and J are TRBV3-1 (or the pseudogene TRBV3-2) and TRBJ2-3; a possible D gene is TRBD1 (5 bases). V was pared by 2 bases and J by 4 bases, with 10 bases between. Germline V gene data show CDR1 as LGHDT and CDR2 as YNNKEL (reference sequence). The CDR3 consists of 14 residues. The CDR3 loop is CASSQLGQADTQYF. CDR3 sequence (DNA): TGTGCCAGCAGCCAACTGGGGCAGGCAGATACGCAGTATTTT.

V gene TRBV3-1 (or the pseudogene TRBV3-2) combines with J gene TRBJ2-2; D is possibly TRBD1 (9 bases). V shed 0 bases and J shed 3 bases, with 17 bases lying between them. From germline, CDR1 is LGHDT and CDR2 YNNKEL (reference sequence). This CDR3 is 18 amino acids long. For the CDR3, the DNA is TGTGCCAGCAGCCAAGATGGCGGGGGGACAGGGCACACCGGGGAGCTGTTTTTT. As protein: CASSQDGGGTGHTGELFF.